The source of this T cell receptor (beta chain) is a study of neurological immune-mediated disorders (dated by TCRdb to the late 2010s). Broadly, across the study: Of the approximately 34 multiple sclerosis patients, about 31 had relapsing-remitting MS and 3 had secondary progressive MS. Using UMI-based sequencing, the study compared peripheral blood TCR-beta repertoires from patients with HTLV-I-associated myelopathy (HAM/TSP), patients with multiple sclerosis, and healthy controls. Longitudinal samples, technical triplicates and paired sorted CD4+ and CD8+ T-cell subsets, alongside PBMC samples, were included among the approximately 98 TCR-beta libraries. Of the approximately 66 subjects in the cohort, around 14 were HAM/TSP patients, 34 were multiple sclerosis patients, and some 20 were healthy controls. General findings and caveats noted by the study authors: In a phylogenetic analysis, the repertoires of 18 out of 34 MS patients fell into a single cluster of related CDR3 sequences, pointing to a possible signature at the repertoire level. The MS cluster showed no association with clinical or MRI features, and the authors stated that larger cohorts are needed. Expanded clones from different subjects shared no identical CDR3 amino acid sequences, which suggests that TCR-beta repertoires were private in all groups. TCR clonal expansion was greatest in HAM/TSP patients and smallest in MS patients, who ranked below even healthy controls.

cDNA was synthesized by template-switch 5'RACE using a primer with a 10-nucleotide random unique molecular identifier that tagged each TCR transcript. Each sequencing run produced over 190 million TCR-beta sequences covering 15-18 subjects. Total RNA was extracted with the RNeasy kit. The KAPA Real-time Library Amplification kit was used to amplify TCR-beta VDJ regions with primers for the TCR constant region and the 5'RACE anchor. Sample indexes and Illumina adaptors were added in a first PCR, after which library yield was increased in a second PCR. After Ampure bead purification, the roughly 650 bp TCR product was size-selected on a 2% E-gel SizeSelection system. Before pooling, library quality was checked on a Bioanalyzer, concentration was measured with Qubit, and libraries were quantified with the Kapa Library Quantification kit. An Illumina HiSeq 2500 was used to sequence the libraries paired-end at 2 x 150 bp. To increase sequence diversity, roughly 23-30% phiX was spiked into each library pool. The study's processing was this. Quality-filtered reads were processed with the UMI-based MiGEC pipeline, which removed over 80% of raw TCR sequences during error correction. VDJ genes were aligned to IMGT germline references, and each clonotype was defined by a unique CDR3 amino acid sequence together with V-J genes. VDJtools evaluated clonal expansion, Shannon diversity and CDR3 relatedness (CalcPairwiseDistances, ClusterSamples); CLCbio workbench built phylogenetic trees. Clones with at least 8 unique UMIs were defined as expanded, with this threshold being based on coefficient-of-variation modelling across technical triplicates. TCRdb trimmed the raw reads at Q25, called clones with MiXCR and kept productive beta chains. Every CDR3 protein is listed once, alongside the most common genes and DNA of its rows. TCRdb, rather than the study authors, made the V and J calls. The sample data list under 80,000 distinct CDR3 sequences, and around 4.2% of these were observed just once. The ten largest clones take up 1% to 1.5% of the sample.

Unsorted PBMC libraries were generated from 2 million PBMCs stored in RNAlater at -80 °C until RNA extraction. The multiple sclerosis patients were enrolled in a US clinical protocol that used magnetic resonance imaging to evaluate disease progression. Peripheral blood was subjected to Ficoll-Hypaque density gradient centrifugation to isolate PBMCs, which were then cryopreserved in liquid nitrogen. The germline V gene gives CDR1 as SGHRS and CDR2 as YFSETQ. At the junction V is shortened by 4 bases and J by 4 bases, with 12 bases in between. Including the terminal cysteine and phenylalanine, the CDR3 comprises 14 residues. The retained sequence is limited to the CDR3, 42 bases, with the frame set at the first base. This clonotype was detected many times. It lacks a known antigen. Base-call qualities are not available, and no considerably larger clone is one nucleotide away.

This TCR derives from a man aged 25 to 40 with multiple sclerosis. The chain couples TRBV5-1 to TRBJ2-1; the D segment might be TRBD1 or TRBD2, since each matches 5 bases. Sequencing input: PBMCs. CDR3 region: CASSAGTVYNEQFF. The DNA reads TGCGCCAGCAGCGCCGGGACCGTATACAATGAGCAGTTCTTC.